This T cell receptor beta chain is drawn from a study of CXCR3-negative and CXCR3-positive naive CD8 T cells. Study outcomes and limitations: CXCR3-positive naive cells carried more hydrophobic TRB CDR3s than CXCR3-negative ones. Diversity ran similarly high across both naive subsets but far lower in memory CD8+ cells.

Germline lookup yields CDR1 SGHTA and CDR2 FQGTGA. This CDR3 is built from 16 residues. Researchers prepared the TRB cDNA libraries using 5' RACE with UMI labels. TCRdb re-called the 5' RACE reads; one entry per CDR3 protein, DNA not given. This listing includes around 88,000 distinct CDR3 sequences. A word on this clonotype: No antigen is known for it.

The sequencing sample was made of naive CXCR3+ CD8+ T cells from blood. Noted subset: CD45RO-CCR7+CD27+CD95- naive CD8+ T cells expressing CXCR3 (TNR3+). J is TRBJ2-1 and V is TRBV7-3; TCRdb names TRBD2, which stays unverified in the absence of DNA. This TCR came from a human donor in good health. Some clones in this sample may be carry-over from other donors' samples. The chain's CDR3 is CASSLRLAGGYNEQFF.